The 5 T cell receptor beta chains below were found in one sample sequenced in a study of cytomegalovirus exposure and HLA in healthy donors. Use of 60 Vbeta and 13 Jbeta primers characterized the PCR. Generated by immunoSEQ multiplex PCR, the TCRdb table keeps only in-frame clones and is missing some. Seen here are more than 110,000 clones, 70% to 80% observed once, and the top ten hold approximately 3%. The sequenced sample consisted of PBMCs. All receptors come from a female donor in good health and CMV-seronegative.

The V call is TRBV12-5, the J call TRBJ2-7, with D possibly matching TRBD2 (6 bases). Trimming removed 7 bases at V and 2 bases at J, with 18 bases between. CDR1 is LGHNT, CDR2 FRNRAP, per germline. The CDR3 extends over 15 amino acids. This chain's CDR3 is CASVSDGGATYEQYF. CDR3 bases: TGTGCTAGTGTCTCAGATGGCGGGGCCACCTACGAGCAGTACTTC.

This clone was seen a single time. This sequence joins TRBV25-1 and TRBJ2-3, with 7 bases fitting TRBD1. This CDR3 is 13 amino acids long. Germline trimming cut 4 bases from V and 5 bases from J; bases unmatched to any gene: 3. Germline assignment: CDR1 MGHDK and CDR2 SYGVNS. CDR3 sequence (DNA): TGTGCCAGCAGTGCACAGGGGAGAGATACGCAGTATTTT. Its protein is CASSAQGRDTQYF.

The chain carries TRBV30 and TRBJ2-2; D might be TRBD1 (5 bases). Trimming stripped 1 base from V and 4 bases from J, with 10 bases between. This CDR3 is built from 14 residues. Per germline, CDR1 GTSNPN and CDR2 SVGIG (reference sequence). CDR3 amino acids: CAWSAPGLTGELFF. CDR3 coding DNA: TGTGCCTGGAGTGCCCCAGGGCTCACCGGGGAGCTGTTTTTT.

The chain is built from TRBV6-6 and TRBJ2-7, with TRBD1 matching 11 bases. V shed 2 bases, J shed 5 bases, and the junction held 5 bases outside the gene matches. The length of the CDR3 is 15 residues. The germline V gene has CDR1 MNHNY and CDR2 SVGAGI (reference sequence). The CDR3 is CASSYLDRGLDEQYF. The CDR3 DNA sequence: TGTGCCAGCAGTTACCTGGACAGGGGGCTCGACGAGCAGTACTTC.

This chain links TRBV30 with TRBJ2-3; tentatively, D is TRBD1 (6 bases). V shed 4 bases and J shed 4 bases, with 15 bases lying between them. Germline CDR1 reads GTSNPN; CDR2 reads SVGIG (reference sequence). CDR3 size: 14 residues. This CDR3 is CAWNIRGRPDTQYF. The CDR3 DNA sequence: TGTGCCTGGAATATCAGGGGTCGGCCAGATACGCAGTATTTT.